This TCR beta chain was recovered during a study of molecular identifiers for immune sequencing clone quantification. Across the study: With replicates, the RNA of around 20,000 or 100,000 naive CD8 cells was split five ways and four were sequenced.

V was trimmed by 8 bases and J by 7 bases, leaving 21 bases between them. Germline V gene sequence: CDR1 WSHSY, CDR2 SAAADI. This CDR3 comprises 15 residues. Naive CD8 T cells were sorted as CD8+CD4-CCR7+CD45RA+. Listed TCR primers and previously described methods were used for bulk TCR libraries. MiXCR, applied by TCRdb to the PCR reads, yields one record per CDR3 protein. The table lists under 600,000 distinct CDR3 sequences, 20% to 25% of them singletons. Sequencing was carried out using naive CD8+ T cells from blood, with Jurkat cell RNA spiked in. Subset of the sample: FACS-sorted CD8+CD4-CCR7+CD45RA+ naive T cells. The TCR was taken from a human donor in good health. Some libraries in this study had Jurkat cell RNA spiked in. The rearrangement links TRBV10-2 to TRBJ1-5; possibly TRBD1 for D (5 bases). In DNA form, the CDR3 reads TGCGCCAGCCACGAGGGACTCGTGCCGGGGCAGCCCCAGCATTTT. Translated: CASHEGLVPGQPQHF.